The clone carrying this T cell receptor beta chain was recorded only once. Assay execution proceeded at the deep level. The table came from immunoSEQ multiplex PCR; TCRdb's copy has only in-frame clones and leaves some out. The table includes approximately 1.5 million clones, 98% detected once. This sample is part of a study of shared clonotypes between healthy human individuals. All donors were healthy HIV-negative adults lacking recent acute infections or vaccinations. Trimming shortened V by 0 bases and J by 5 bases, and 15 bases separated the two germline ends. Germline-derived CDR1 and CDR2 are SGHRS and YFSETQ. The CDR3 is 15 residues long.

The sequencing sample was made of naive CD4+ T cells sorted from blood. Sample subset: CD45RA+ positively selected. The V call is TRBV5-1, the J call TRBJ2-7; TRBD2 might be the D (7 bases). The sequence was collected from a man aged 25 to 40 in good health. The CDR3 sequence is CASSLAGRGGDEQYF. In DNA, the CDR3 is TGCGCCAGCAGCTTGGCCGGGCGAGGGGGGGACGAGCAGTACTTC.